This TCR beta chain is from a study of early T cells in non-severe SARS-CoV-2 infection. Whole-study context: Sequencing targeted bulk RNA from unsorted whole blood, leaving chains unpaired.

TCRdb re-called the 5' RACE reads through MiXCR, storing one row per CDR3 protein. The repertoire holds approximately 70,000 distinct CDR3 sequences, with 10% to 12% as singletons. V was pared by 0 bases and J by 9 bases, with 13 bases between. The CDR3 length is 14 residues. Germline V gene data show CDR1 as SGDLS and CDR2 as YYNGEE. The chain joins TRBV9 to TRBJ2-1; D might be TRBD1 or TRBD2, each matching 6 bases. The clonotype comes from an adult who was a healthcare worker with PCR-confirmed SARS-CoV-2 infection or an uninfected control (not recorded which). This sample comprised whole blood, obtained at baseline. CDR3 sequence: CASSVAGRGREQFF. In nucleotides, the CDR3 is TGTGCCAGCAGCGTAGCTGGTCGGGGGCGTGAGCAGTTCTTC.